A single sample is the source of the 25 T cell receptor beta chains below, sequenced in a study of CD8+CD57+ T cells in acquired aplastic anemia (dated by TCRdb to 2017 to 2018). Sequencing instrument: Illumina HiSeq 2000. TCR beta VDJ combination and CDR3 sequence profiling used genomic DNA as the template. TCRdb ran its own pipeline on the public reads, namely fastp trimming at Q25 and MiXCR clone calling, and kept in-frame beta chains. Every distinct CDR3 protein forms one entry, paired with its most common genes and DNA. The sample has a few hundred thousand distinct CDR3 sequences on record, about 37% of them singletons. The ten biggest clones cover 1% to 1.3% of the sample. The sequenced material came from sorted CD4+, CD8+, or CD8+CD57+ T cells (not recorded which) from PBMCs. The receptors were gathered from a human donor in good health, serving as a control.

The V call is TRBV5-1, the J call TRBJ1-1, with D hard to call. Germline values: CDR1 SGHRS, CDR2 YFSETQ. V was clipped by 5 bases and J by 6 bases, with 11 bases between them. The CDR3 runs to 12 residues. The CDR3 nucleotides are TGCGCCAGCAGATCCGGGGTCTCTGAAGCTTTCTTT. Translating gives CASRSGVSEAFF.

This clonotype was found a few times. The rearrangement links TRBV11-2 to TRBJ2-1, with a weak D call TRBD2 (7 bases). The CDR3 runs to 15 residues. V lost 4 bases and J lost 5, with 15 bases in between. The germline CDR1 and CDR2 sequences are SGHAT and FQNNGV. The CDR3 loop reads CASSSSGGANNEQFF. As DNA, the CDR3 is TGTGCCAGCAGCTCTTCGGGGGGCGCGAACAATGAGCAGTTCTTC.

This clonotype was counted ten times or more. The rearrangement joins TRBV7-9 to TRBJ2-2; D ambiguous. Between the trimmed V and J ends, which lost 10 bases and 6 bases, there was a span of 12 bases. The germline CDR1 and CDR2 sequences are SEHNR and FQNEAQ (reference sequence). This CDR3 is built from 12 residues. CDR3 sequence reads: CANDRTSGELFF. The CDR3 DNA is TGTGCCAACGATCGGACGTCCGGGGAGCTGTTTTTT. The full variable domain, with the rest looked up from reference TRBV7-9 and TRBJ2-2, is DTGVSQNPRHKITKRGQNVTFRCDPISEHNRLYWYRQTLGQGPEFLTYFQNEAQLEKSRLLSDRFSAERPKGSFSTLEIQRTEQGDSAMYLCANDRTSGELFFGEGSRLTVL.

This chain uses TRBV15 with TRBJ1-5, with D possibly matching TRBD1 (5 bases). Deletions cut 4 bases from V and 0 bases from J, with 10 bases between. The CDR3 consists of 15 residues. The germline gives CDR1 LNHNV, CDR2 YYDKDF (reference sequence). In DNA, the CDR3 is TGTGCCACCAGCATGGGGGACCTTAGCAATCAGCCCCAGCATTTT. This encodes CATSMGDLSNQPQHF. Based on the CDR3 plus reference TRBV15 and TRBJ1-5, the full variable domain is DAMVIQNPRYQVTQFGKPVTLSCSQTLNHNVMYWYQQKSSQAPKLLFHYYDKDFNNEADTPDNFQSRRPNTSFCFLDIRSPGLGDTAMYLCATSMGDLSNQPQHFGDGTRLSIL.

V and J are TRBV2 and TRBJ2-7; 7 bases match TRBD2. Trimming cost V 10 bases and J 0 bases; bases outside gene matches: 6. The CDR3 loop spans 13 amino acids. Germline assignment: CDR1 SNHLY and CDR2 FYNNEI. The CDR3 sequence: CATHGGSSYEQYF. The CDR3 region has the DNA TGTGCCACACACGGGGGGAGCTCCTACGAGCAGTACTTC.

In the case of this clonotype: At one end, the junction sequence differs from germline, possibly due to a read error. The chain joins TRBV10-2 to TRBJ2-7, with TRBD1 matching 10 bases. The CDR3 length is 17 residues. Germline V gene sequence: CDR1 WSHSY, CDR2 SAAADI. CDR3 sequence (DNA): TGTGCCAGCAGCTGGGTCCCGGGACAGGGGTTCTCCCACGAGCAGTACTTC. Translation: CASSWVPGQGFSHEQYF.

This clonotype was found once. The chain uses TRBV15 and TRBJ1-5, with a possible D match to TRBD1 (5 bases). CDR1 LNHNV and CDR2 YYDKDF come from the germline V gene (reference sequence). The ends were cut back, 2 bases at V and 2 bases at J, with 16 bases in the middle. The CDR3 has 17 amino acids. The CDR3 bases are TGTGCCACCAGCAGAAGTGTGACGAGGGGTGGCAATCAGCCCCAGCATTTT. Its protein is CATSRSVTRGGNQPQHF.

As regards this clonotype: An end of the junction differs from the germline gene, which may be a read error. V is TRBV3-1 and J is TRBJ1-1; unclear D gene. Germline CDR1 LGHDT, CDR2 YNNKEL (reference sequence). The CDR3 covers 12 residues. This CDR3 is CASSLRDTEALF. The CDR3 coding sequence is TGTGCCAGCAGCCTACGAGACACTGAAGCTCTCTTT.

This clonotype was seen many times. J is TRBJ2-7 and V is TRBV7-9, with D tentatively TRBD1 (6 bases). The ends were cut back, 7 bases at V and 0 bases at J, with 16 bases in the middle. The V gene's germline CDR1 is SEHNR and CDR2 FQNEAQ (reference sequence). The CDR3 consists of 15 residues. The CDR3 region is CASNNGRGHSYEQYF. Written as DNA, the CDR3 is TGTGCCAGCAACAATGGCAGGGGACACTCCTACGAGCAGTACTTC.

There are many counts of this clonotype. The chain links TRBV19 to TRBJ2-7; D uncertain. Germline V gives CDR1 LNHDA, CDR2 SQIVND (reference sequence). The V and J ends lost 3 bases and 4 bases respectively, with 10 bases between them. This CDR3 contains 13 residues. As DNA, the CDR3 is TGTGCCAGTAGTATCAGGACCTTTTACGAGCAGTACTTC. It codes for CASSIRTFYEQYF.

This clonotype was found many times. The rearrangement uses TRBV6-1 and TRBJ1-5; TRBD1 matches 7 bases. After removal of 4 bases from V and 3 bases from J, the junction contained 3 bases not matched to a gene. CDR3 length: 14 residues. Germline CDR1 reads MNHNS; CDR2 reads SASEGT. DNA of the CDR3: TGTGCCAGCAGTGCAGGGACAGTCAATCAGCCCCAGCATTTT. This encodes CASSAGTVNQPQHF.

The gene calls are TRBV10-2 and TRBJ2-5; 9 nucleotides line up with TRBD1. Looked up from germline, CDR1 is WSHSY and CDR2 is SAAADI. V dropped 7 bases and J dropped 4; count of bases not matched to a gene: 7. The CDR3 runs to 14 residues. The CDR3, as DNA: TGCGCCAGCAATTTACAGGGGGCAGGAGAGACCCAGTACTTC. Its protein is CASNLQGAGETQYF.

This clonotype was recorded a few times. The DNA for the CDR3 is TGTGCCAGCAGCCAAGATCCGGACAGGGCAGATACGCAGTATTTT. As protein: CASSQDPDRADTQYF. The rearrangement uses TRBV3-1 and TRBJ2-3, with 8 bases that match TRBD1. Losses at the gene ends were 0 bases for V and 4 bases for J; bases not matched to a gene: 3. The CDR3 has 15 residues. CDR1 is LGHDT, CDR2 YNNKEL, per germline (reference sequence).

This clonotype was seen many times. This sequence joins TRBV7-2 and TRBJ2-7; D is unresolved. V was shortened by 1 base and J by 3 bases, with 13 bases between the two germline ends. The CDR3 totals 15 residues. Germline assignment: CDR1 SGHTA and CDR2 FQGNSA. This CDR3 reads CASSLVGVPGYEQYF. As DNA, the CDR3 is TGTGCCAGCAGCTTAGTTGGGGTCCCCGGCTACGAGCAGTACTTC.

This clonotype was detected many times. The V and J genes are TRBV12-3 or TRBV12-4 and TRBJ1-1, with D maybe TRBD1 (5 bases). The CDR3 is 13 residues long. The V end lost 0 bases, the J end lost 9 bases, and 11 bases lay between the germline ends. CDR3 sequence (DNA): TGTGCCAGCAGTTTAGCCCTGACAGCCAAAGCTTTCTTT. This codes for CASSLALTAKAFF.

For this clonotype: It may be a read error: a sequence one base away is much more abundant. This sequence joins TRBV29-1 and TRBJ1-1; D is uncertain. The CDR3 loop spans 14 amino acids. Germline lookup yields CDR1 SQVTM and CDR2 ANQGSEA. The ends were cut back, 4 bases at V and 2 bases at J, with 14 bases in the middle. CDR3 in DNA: TGCAGCGTTGGACGTTTATGGGGAAACACTGAAGCTTTCTTT. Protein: CSVGRLWGNTEAFF.

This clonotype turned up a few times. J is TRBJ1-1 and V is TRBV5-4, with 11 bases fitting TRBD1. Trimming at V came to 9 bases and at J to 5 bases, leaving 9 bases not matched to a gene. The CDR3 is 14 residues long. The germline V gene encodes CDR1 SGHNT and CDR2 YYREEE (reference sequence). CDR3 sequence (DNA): TGTGCCATTGGACAGGGGGCAGGAAGAACTGAAGCTTTCTTT. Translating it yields CAIGQGAGRTEAFF.

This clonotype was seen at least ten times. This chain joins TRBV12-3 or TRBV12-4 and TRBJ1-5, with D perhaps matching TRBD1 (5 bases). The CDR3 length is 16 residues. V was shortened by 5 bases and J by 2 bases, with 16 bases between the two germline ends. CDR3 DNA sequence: TGTGCCAGCAGTCCCCCACAGGCGCGGGGCAATCAGCCCCAGCATTTT. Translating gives CASSPPQARGNQPQHF.

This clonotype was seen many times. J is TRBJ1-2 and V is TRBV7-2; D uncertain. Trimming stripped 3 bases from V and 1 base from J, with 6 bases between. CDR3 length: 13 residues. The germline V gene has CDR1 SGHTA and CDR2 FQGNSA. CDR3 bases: TGTGCCAGCAGCTTCTATGATAACTATGGCTACACCTTC. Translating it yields CASSFYDNYGYTF.

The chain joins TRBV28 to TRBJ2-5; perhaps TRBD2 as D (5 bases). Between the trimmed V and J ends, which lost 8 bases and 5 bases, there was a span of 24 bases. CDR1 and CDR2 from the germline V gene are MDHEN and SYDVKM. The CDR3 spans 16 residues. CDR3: CASRLRGLRKRETQYF. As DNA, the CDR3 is TGTGCCAGCCGTCTTAGAGGGTTGAGGAAACGGGAGACCCAGTACTTC.

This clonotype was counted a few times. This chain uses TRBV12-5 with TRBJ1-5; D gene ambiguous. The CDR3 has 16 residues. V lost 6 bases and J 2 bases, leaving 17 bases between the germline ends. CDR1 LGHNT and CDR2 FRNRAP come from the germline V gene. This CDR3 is CASGTLSLDGNQPQHF. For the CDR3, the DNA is TGTGCTAGTGGCACCCTTTCTTTAGATGGCAATCAGCCCCAGCATTTT.

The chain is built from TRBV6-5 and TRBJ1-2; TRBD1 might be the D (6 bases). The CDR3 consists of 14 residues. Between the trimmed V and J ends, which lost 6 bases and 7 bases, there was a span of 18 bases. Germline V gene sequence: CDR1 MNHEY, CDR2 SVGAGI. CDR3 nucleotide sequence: TGTGCCAGCAGCTTAGTCGGGCAGGGGAGTGGCTACACCTTC. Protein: CASSLVGQGSGYTF.

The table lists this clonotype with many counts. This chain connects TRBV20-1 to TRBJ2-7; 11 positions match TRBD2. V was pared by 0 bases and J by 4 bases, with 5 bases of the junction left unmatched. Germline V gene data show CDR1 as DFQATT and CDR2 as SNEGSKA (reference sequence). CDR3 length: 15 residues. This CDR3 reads CSARDVLAGEYEQYF. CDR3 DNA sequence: TGCAGTGCTAGAGATGTACTAGCGGGGGAGTACGAGCAGTACTTC.

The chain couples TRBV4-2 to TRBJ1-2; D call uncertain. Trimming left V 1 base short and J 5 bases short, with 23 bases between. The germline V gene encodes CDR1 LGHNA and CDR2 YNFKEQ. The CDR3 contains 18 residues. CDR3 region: CASSQGGVTQRGNYGYTF. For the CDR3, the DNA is TGTGCCAGCAGCCAAGGAGGCGTCACCCAGAGAGGCAATTATGGCTACACCTTC.

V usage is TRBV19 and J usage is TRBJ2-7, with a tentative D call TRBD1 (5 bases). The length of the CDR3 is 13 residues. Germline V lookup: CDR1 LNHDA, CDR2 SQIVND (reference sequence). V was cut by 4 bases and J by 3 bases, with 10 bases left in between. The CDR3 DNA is TGTGCCAGTAGTAGGACAACTTTCTACGAGCAGTACTTC. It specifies CASSRTTFYEQYF.